This TCR beta chain is from a study of T cell responses to AZD1222 COVID-19 vaccine. Study-wide findings and caveats: Sampling that yielded the repertoires occurred only after the peak T cell response.

As regards this clone: The antigen is undetermined.

Trimming removed 6 bases from V and 0 bases from J, with 14 bases in between. The CDR3 runs to 14 residues. Per the germline V gene, CDR1 is SQVTM and CDR2 is ANQGSEA. TCRdb's copy holds only in-frame clones and misses some; the assay was immunoSEQ multiplex PCR. Among about 84,000 clones listed, roughly nine tenths were seen once. The receptor was derived from an adult who received the AZD1222 COVID-19 vaccine. The source was peripheral blood, collected 28 days after the second AZD1222 dose. J is TRBJ2-5 and V is TRBV29-1, with D unresolved. The CDR3 DNA follows: TGCAGCGTCCTCCCAGGCCACTACCAAGAGACCCAGTACTTC. This sequence encodes CSVLPGHYQETQYF.